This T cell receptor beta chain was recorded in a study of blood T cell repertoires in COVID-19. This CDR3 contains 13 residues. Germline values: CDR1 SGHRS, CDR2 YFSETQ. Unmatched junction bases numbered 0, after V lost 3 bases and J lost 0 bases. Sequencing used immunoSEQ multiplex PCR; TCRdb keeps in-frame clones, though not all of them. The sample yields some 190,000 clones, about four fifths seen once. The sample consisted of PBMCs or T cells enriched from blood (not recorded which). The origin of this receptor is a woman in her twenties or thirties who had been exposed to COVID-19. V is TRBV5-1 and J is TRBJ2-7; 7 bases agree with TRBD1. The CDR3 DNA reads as TGCGCCAGCAGCTGGACAGGCTCCTACGAGCAGTACTTC. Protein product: CASSWTGSYEQYF. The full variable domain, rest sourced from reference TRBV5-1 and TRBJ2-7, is KAGVTQTPRYLIKTRGQQVTLSCSPISGHRSVSWYQQTPGQGLQFLFEYFSETQRNKGNFPGRFSGRQFSNSRSEMNVSTLELGDSALYLCASSWTGSYEQYFGPGTRLTVT.